The present T cell receptor (beta chain) was sequenced within a study of CD8 T cells in Susac syndrome (dated by TCRdb to the late 2010s). Looking at the study overall: The study used repertoire sequencing to test whether antigen drove CD8+ T cell activation and differentiation in Susac syndrome. General conclusions and limits of the study: The TCR sequencing and HLA analysis was acknowledged to have included a relatively small number of individuals.

High-throughput TCR beta sequencing profiled peripheral blood CD8+ and CD4+ T cells from healthy donors, Susac syndrome patients and multiple sclerosis patients. Healthy donors were age- and sex-matched controls. Bulk CD8+ and CD4+ T cells were purified magnetically by negative isolation, whereas CD8+ TEMRA cells were enriched by FACS. Blood was collected in EDTA tubes and processed within 24 hours, with PBMCs isolated through density gradient centrifugation. PBMCs intended for TCR sequencing were frozen in liquid nitrogen and were later thawed in a 37 degrees C water bath. The sorted or isolated CD4+, CD8+ and CD8+ TEMRA cells reached a purity of at least 90%. To note about this clonotype: No antigen is known for it. One base away there is no much larger clone; base qualities are not given.

RNA was extracted using the RNeasy kit, and roughly 0.5 to 1 ug of the RNA was reverse transcribed with random hexamers. The immunoSEQ multiplex PCR assay, which covers 54 Vbeta and 13 Jbeta segments, was used to amplify TCR beta CDR3 regions. To correct PCR amplification bias, a synthetic template baseline was used for both primer optimization and computational correction. As for the authors' bioinformatics: Reads were annotated to V, D and J genes according to IMGT and were analyzed with immunoSEQ Analyzer, with only productive sequences retained. Clonality was computed as one minus Shannon entropy normalized by log2 of the number of productive unique sequences. For each patient and control, public and private clones were evaluated among the 100 most prevalent clones. A clone was defined as Susac-specific if it was absent from the healthy and MS cohorts, from roughly 990 published viral clones and from other ImmuneACCESS disease sequences. TCRdb reanalyzed the raw reads on its own, using fastp at Q25 for trimming and MiXCR for clone calling, and kept in-frame beta chains. Entries are consolidated by CDR3 protein sequence, retaining the most common genes and DNA. In this record, the V and J calls reflect TCRdb's handling and not the investigators' own analysis. For this sample the table gives about 150,000 distinct CDR3 sequences, of which approximately 94% were detected only once. The ten top clones hold approximately 0.09% of the sample.

The CDR3, cysteine through phenylalanine, is 12 amino acids long. Only the CDR3 part of the read is kept: 36 bases, read in frame from the first base. Sequences SEHNR (CDR1) and FQNEAQ (CDR2) are obtained from the germline V gene (reference sequence). V drops 2 bases and J drops 7 bases, leaving 8 bases in between. Sequenced sample: CD4+ T cells from PBMCs. The chain joins TRBV7-9 to TRBJ1-1; the D gene cannot be named for sure. The receptor was isolated from a human donor in good health. The encoded CDR3 is CASSLFGSEAFF. The base sequence is TGTGCCAGCAGCTTATTCGGTAGTGAAGCTTTCTTT. The CDR3 plus the reference TRBV7-9 and TRBJ1-1 genes for the other parts give the full variable domain: DTGVSQNPRHKITKRGQNVTFRCDPISEHNRLYWYRQTLGQGPEFLTYFQNEAQLEKSRLLSDRFSAERPKGSFSTLEIQRTEQGDSAMYLCASSLFGSEAFFGQGTRLTVV.